The 21 T cell receptor beta chains below were found in one sample sequenced in a study of response to subunit inactivated influenza vaccine. Each CDR3 protein gets one entry after TCRdb re-called the RT-PCR reads with MiXCR. The table lists 450,000 to 600,000 distinct CDR3 sequences, 16% of them singletons. The material sequenced was CD4+ T cells sorted from PBMCs, taken around 2 years after vaccination. These receptors were taken from a man aged 50-75 years who received an inactivated influenza vaccine.

The V gene is TRBV5-1, the J gene TRBJ2-5; 9 bases map to TRBD1. V lost 4 bases and J lost 7; bases outside the gene matches: 5. The length of the CDR3 is 13 residues. Germline CDR1 reads SGHRS; CDR2 reads YFSETQ. The CDR3 sequence is CASSTGGEGTQYF. For the CDR3, the DNA is TGCGCCAGCAGCACAGGGGGCGAGGGGACCCAGTACTTC.

V is TRBV12-3 or TRBV12-4 and J is TRBJ1-2; 7 bases line up with TRBD1. V shed 6 bases, J shed 8 bases, and the junction held 15 bases outside the gene matches. CDR3 length: 15 residues. CDR3: CASSPSWQGGLGYTF. The CDR3 DNA follows: TGTGCCAGCAGCCCTAGTTGGCAGGGGGGGTTAGGCTACACCTTC.

This clonotype came up a few times. The gene calls are TRBV20-1 and TRBJ1-2; 7 bases line up with TRBD1. CDR3 length: 13 amino acids. Germline CDR1 DFQATT, CDR2 SNEGSKA (reference sequence). Trimming took 2 bases from V and 3 from J; bases not matched to a gene: 3. This chain's CDR3 is CSARRGTDYGYTF. CDR3 nucleotide sequence: TGCAGTGCTAGAAGGGGGACAGACTATGGCTACACCTTC.

This clonotype has just a few counts. This chain connects TRBV5-1 to TRBJ1-1, with D maybe TRBD1 (5 bases). The CDR3 covers 18 residues. Looked up from germline, CDR1 is SGHRS and CDR2 is YFSETQ. Trimming took 3 bases from V and 4 from J, leaving 25 bases between them. The chain's CDR3 is CASSSFSGTGRVITEAFF. The CDR3 nucleotides read TGCGCCAGCAGCTCTTTTTCCGGGACCGGGAGGGTAATCACTGAAGCTTTCTTT. The whole variable domain, remainder taken from reference TRBV5-1 and TRBJ1-1, is KAGVTQTPRYLIKTRGQQVTLSCSPISGHRSVSWYQQTPGQGLQFLFEYFSETQRNKGNFPGRFSGRQFSNSRSEMNVSTLELGDSALYLCASSSFSGTGRVITEAFFGQGTRLTVV.

The chain links TRBV20-1 to TRBJ2-3; tentative D call: TRBD2 (7 bases). Trimming pared 4 bases from V and 5 bases from J, leaving 16 bases between. Germline lookup yields CDR1 DFQATT and CDR2 SNEGSKA (reference sequence). This CDR3 is 14 amino acids long. The CDR3: CSATPGGRLDTQYF. In DNA form, the CDR3 reads TGCAGTGCTACCCCCGGGGGGCGGTTAGATACGCAGTATTTT.

This rearrangement joins TRBV20-1 to TRBJ1-4; TRBD1 matches 9 bases. The CDR3 is 18 residues long. Trimming removed 6 bases from V and 5 bases from J; junction bases left unmatched: 19. The V gene's germline CDR1 is DFQATT and CDR2 SNEGSKA (reference sequence). CDR3 protein: CSAESIPGQGELNEKLFF. In DNA, the CDR3 is TGCAGTGCAGAATCCATCCCGGGACAGGGTGAATTAAATGAAAAACTGTTTTTT.

This chain connects TRBV2 to TRBJ1-2; 7 positions agree with TRBD1. CDR3 length: 15 amino acids. The junction had 10 bases not matched to a gene; V was cut back by 5 bases and J by 4 bases. In germline, CDR1 is SNHLY, CDR2 FYNNEI. CDR3 bases: TGTGCCAGCAGTCGTCGCAAGGGGGCTATCTATGGCTACACCTTC. Its protein product is CASSRRKGAIYGYTF.

In this sample, this clonotype turned up a few times. The chain joins TRBV7-2 to TRBJ1-2; D unresolved. V dropped 1 base and J dropped 0 bases, with 6 bases sitting between them. The CDR3 contains 14 residues. Germline V gives CDR1 SGHTA, CDR2 FQGNSA. This CDR3 reads CASSLEGANYGYTF. The CDR3 DNA reads TGTGCCAGCAGCTTAGAAGGAGCTAACTATGGCTACACCTTC.

The chain couples TRBV3-1 to TRBJ2-6; D is undetermined. Between the trimmed V and J ends, which lost 4 bases and 4 bases, there was a span of 8 bases. This CDR3 has 14 amino acids. CDR1 and CDR2 (germline): LGHDT, YNNKEL (reference sequence). The CDR3 here is CASSPIVGANVLTF. CDR3 nucleotide sequence: TGTGCCAGCAGCCCCATAGTAGGGGCCAACGTCCTGACTTTC.

In this sample, this clonotype turned up a few times. The rearrangement links TRBV25-1 to TRBJ1-4, with 9 bases aligning to TRBD1. Germline V lookup: CDR1 MGHDK, CDR2 SYGVNS. The CDR3 has 15 residues. Trimming at V came to 6 bases and at J to 5 bases, leaving 7 bases not matched to a gene. The CDR3 DNA reads as TGTGCCAGCAGGGAACAGGGGGCTAAGAATGAAAAACTGTTTTTT. It translates to CASREQGAKNEKLFF.

This clonotype was recorded many times. The rearrangement links TRBV7-8 to TRBJ2-5; maybe TRBD2 (6 bases). V lost 5 bases, J lost 5 bases, and 15 bases lay in between. CDR1 and CDR2 from the germline V gene are SGHVS and FQNEAQ. This CDR3 has 14 amino acids. The CDR3 nucleotides read TGTGCCAGCAGCGTAGGATCCGGAGGGGAGACCCAGTACTTC. It is translated as CASSVGSGGETQYF.

Only one count was recorded for this clonotype. This chain links TRBV30 with TRBJ2-5, with a possible D match to TRBD2 (6 bases). CDR1 and CDR2 (germline): GTSNPN, SVGIG (reference sequence). V lost 1 base and J 2 bases, leaving 11 bases between the germline ends. CDR3 length: 14 amino acids. CDR3 DNA sequence: TGTGCCTGGAGTGCCGGGACTTTTCAAGAGACCCAGTACTTC. It is translated as CAWSAGTFQETQYF. Complete variable domain (other parts from reference TRBV30 and TRBJ2-5): SQTIHQWPATLVQPVGSPLSLECTVEGTSNPNLYWYRQAAGRGLQLLFYSVGIGQISSEVPQNLSASRPQDRQFILSSKKLLLSDSGFYLCAWSAGTFQETQYFGPGTRLLVL.

The gene calls are TRBV20-1 and TRBJ1-1; a possible D gene is TRBD1 (5 bases). With 3 bases removed from V and 3 bases from J, the gap between germline ends came to 14 bases. The CDR3 consists of 14 residues. CDR1 DFQATT and CDR2 SNEGSKA come from the germline V gene (reference sequence). For the CDR3, the DNA is TGCAGTGCTAGGGATGCTTCAGGGTACACTGAAGCTTTCTTT. As protein: CSARDASGYTEAFF.

The gene calls are TRBV10-3 and TRBJ1-2; D may be TRBD1 (5 bases). This CDR3 comprises 17 residues. Germline V gene data show CDR1 as ENHRY and CDR2 as SYGVKD. Between the trimmed V and J ends, which lost 4 bases and 1 base, there was a span of 19 bases. The DNA of the CDR3 is TGTGCCATCAGTGCCGCCTTGGGGGAGGGGAATAACTATGGCTACACCTTC. Protein: CAISAALGEGNNYGYTF.

This sequence joins TRBV10-1 and TRBJ2-7; D remains ambiguous. The length of the CDR3 is 13 residues. Trimming took off 4 bases at V and 5 bases at J, with 12 bases between the two ends. Germline V gives CDR1 WNHNN, CDR2 SYGVQD (reference sequence). Here the CDR3 reads CASSGNNQNEQYF. CDR3 DNA sequence: TGCGCCAGCAGTGGGAATAATCAGAACGAGCAGTACTTC.

CDR3 DNA sequence: TGCGCCAGCAGCTTGAGGACCGGGGGGAAATACAATGAGCAGTTCTTC. Translated: CASSLRTGGKYNEQFF. The V gene is TRBV5-1, the J gene TRBJ2-1; 7 nucleotides agree with TRBD2. The J segment lost 4 bases and the V segment lost 1 base, leaving 8 bases of the junction unmatched. The CDR3 has 16 residues. Germline CDR1 reads SGHRS; CDR2 reads YFSETQ. Together with reference TRBV5-1 and TRBJ2-1, the CDR3 gives the full variable domain: KAGVTQTPRYLIKTRGQQVTLSCSPISGHRSVSWYQQTPGQGLQFLFEYFSETQRNKGNFPGRFSGRQFSNSRSEMNVSTLELGDSALYLCASSLRTGGKYNEQFFGPGTRLTVL.

CDR3 in DNA: TGTGCCAGCAGCCCCTTCGGACTAGCGGTCAATGAGCAGTTCTTC. This encodes CASSPFGLAVNEQFF. The chain combines TRBV12-3 or TRBV12-4 with TRBJ2-1, with 10 bases identical to TRBD2. V shed 6 bases and J 6 bases; nucleotides not matched to a gene: 8. The CDR3 runs to 15 residues.

This clonotype showed up just a few times. In DNA, the CDR3 is TGCAGTGCTAAGACAGGGCCAGGGGAGCAGTACTTC. This gives the protein CSAKTGPGEQYF. The rearrangement links TRBV20-1 to TRBJ2-7; 7 bases agree with TRBD1. CDR3 length equals 12 residues. Germline V lookup: CDR1 DFQATT, CDR2 SNEGSKA (reference sequence). V was pared by 4 bases and J by 7 bases, with 7 bases of the junction left unmatched.

This clonotype was observed many times. The chain has TRBV24-1 and TRBJ2-3; 7 bases are shared with TRBD1. CDR1 and CDR2 (germline): KGHDR, SFDVKD. Trimming removed 1 base from V and 0 bases from J; junction bases left unmatched: 3. CDR3 length: 16 residues. Here the CDR3 reads CATSDFKGASTDTQYF. Here the CDR3 DNA reads TGTGCCACCAGTGATTTCAAGGGGGCCAGCACAGATACGCAGTATTTT.

This clonotype was observed a handful of times. The chain has TRBV20-1 and TRBJ2-2, with TRBD1 identical over 8 bases. CDR3 length: 15 residues. The V and J ends lost 1 base and 2 bases, in that order; junction bases with no gene match: 3. The germline V gene encodes CDR1 DFQATT and CDR2 SNEGSKA (reference sequence). CDR3 in DNA: TGCAGTGCTAGAGGGACAGGGATAAACACCGGGGAGCTGTTTTTT. It translates to CSARGTGINTGELFF.

This rearrangement joins TRBV5-6 to TRBJ2-1; the D gene is possibly TRBD1 (6 bases). The CDR3 contains 15 residues. Per the germline V gene, CDR1 is SGHDT and CDR2 is YYEEEE. Trimming took 5 bases from V and 2 from J, leaving 14 bases between them. The CDR3 bases are TGTGCCAGCAGAATATGGGGGCTGGCCTACAATGAGCAGTTCTTC. Protein: CASRIWGLAYNEQFF.